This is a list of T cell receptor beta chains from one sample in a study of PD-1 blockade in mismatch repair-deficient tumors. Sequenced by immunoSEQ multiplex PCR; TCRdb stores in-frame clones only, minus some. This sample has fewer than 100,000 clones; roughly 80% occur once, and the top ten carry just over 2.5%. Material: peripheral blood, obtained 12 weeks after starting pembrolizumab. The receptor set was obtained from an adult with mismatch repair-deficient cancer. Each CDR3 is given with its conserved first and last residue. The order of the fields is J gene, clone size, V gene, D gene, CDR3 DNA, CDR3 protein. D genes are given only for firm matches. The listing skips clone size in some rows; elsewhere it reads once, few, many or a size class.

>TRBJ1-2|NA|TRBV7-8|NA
TGTGCCAGCAGCACCGGACCGAAGAACTATGGCTACACCTTC
CASSTGPKNYGYTF
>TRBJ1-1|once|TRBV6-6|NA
TGTGCCAGCAGTCAACCGGGGGACCGAGGGAAAGCTTTCTTT
CASSQPGDRGKAFF
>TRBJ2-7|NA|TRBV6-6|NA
TGTGCCAGCTCTGAGGGGGGGGTAAGCGAGCAGTACTTC
CASSEGGVSEQYF
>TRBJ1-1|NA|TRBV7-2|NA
TGTGCCAGCAAACCGACAGGTCTCCAGAACACTGAAGCTTTCTTT
CASKPTGLQNTEAFF
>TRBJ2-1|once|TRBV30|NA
TGTGCCTACAGTGGAAGCTCCTACAATGAGCAGTTCTTC
CAYSGSSYNEQFF
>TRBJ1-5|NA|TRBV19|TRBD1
TGTGCCAGTAGTACTACCCACCTTGACAGGGCTTGGGGCAATCAGCCCCAGCATTTT
CASSTTHLDRAWGNQPQHF
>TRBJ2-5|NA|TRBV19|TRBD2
TGTGCCAGTAGCCTAGCGGGAGACGACCAAGAGACCCAGTACTTC
CASSLAGDDQETQYF
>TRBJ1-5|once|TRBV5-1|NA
TGCGCCAGCAGCTCCCTGGGCGAGAAGGGGCAGCCCCAGCATTTT
CASSSLGEKGQPQHF
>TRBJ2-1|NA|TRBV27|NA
TGTGCCAGCAGTTTAGTGAGCTACAATGAGCAGTTCTTC
CASSLVSYNEQFF
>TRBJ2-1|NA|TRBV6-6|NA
TGTGCCAGCAGTTACCGAGGTACAGAGCAGTTCTTC
CASSYRGTEQFF
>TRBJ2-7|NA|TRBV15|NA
TGTGCCACCAGCAGACCGACTACGTCCTACGAGCAGTACTTC
CATSRPTTSYEQYF
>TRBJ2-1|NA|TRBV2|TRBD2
TGTGCCAGCAGTGTTCCTAGCGGTTACAATGAGCAGTTCTTC
CASSVPSGYNEQFF
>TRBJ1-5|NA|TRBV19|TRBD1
TGTGCCAGTAGTATAGCGGGACAGCGCAATCAGCCCCAGCATTTT
CASSIAGQRNQPQHF
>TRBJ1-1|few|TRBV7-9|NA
TGTGCCAGCAGCTGGGAGAACACTGAAGCTTTCTTT
CASSWENTEAFF
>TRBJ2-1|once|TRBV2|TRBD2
TGTGCCAGCAGTGATGGAACTAGCGGGAGGCCCAATGAGCAGTTCTTC
CASSDGTSGRPNEQFF
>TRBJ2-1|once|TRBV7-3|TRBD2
TGTGCCAGCAGCTTAGCGGGGGATACCTACAATGAGCAGTTCTTC
CASSLAGDTYNEQFF
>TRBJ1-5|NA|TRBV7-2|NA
TGTGCCAGCAGCTTATTTTTCGGGAGGGATCAGCCCCAGCATTTT
CASSLFFGRDQPQHF
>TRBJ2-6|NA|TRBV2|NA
TGTGCCAGCACTGAGGACTCTGGGGCCAACGTCCTGACTTTC
CASTEDSGANVLTF
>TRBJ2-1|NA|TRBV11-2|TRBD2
TGTGCCAGCAGCCCAACCTGGACTAGCTCCTACAATGAGCAGTTCTTC
CASSPTWTSSYNEQFF
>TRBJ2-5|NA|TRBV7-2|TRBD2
TGTGCCAGCAGCCGGACTAGCGGGACTCAAGAGACCCAGTACTTC
CASSRTSGTQETQYF
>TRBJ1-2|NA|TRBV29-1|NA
TGCAGCGTTGATAGAGGCCTCTATGGCTACACCTTC
CSVDRGLYGYTF
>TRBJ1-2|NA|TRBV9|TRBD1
TGTGCCAGCACCCGGGACAGGGGTGACAATGGCTACACCTTC
CASTRDRGDNGYTF
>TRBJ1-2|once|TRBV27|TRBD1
TGTGCCAGCAGTCCAAGCGGACAGGTTAGGACCTATGGCTACACCTTC
CASSPSGQVRTYGYTF
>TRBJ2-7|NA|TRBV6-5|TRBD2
TGTGCCAGCAGTAGCCCTAGCGGCTACGAGCAGTACTTC
CASSSPSGYEQYF
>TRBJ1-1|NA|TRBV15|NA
TGTGCCACCAGCAGAGACGCACAATCGAACACTGAAGCTTTCTTT
CATSRDAQSNTEAFF
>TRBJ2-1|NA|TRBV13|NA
TGTGCCAGCACCTTAGCGGCCCCCTTGGGTGAGCAGTTCTTC
CASTLAAPLGEQFF
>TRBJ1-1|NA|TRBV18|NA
TGTGCCAGCTCACCACGGGCAGGGGAGAGAATGAACACTGAAGCTTTCTTT
CASSPRAGERMNTEAFF
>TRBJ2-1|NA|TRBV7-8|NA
TGTGCCAGCACCCGGAGCGATGACAGGTCCCCCTACAATGAGCAGTTCTTC
CASTRSDDRSPYNEQFF
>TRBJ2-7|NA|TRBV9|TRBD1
TGTGCCAGCAGCGTAGACAGAAATCTAACCGGGACAGGGGGCCCCAACGAGCAGTACTTC
CASSVDRNLTGTGGPNEQYF
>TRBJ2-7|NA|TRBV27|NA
TGTGCCAGCAGTTTTTGGGGGGGCACCAAGAACGAGCAGTACTTC
CASSFWGGTKNEQYF
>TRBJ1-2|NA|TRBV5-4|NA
TGTGCCAGCAGCTTGGGACAGACCTCTAACTATGGCTACACCTTC
CASSLGQTSNYGYTF
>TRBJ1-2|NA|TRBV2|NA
TGTGCCAGTGGCTGGGGGAACTATGGCTACACCTTC
CASGWGNYGYTF
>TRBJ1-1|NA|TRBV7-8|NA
TGTGCCAGCAGCGAATGGACAAACTTGAACACTGAAGCTTTCTTT
CASSEWTNLNTEAFF
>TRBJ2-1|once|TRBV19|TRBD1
TGTGCCAGTAGTAAGGGGGTTACACAGGGGTACAATGAGCAGTTCTTC
CASSKGVTQGYNEQFF
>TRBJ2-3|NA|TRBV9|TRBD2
TGTGCCAGCAGCGTAGGGTATAGCGGGAGCACAGATACGCAGTATTTT
CASSVGYSGSTDTQYF
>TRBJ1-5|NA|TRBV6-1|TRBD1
TGTGCCAGCAGTGAAGCTATGGACAGGGATGGCCAGCCCCAGCATTTT
CASSEAMDRDGQPQHF
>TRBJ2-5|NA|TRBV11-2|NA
TGTGCCAGCAGCTTTGGGAGCCAAGAGACCCAGTACTTC
CASSFGSQETQYF
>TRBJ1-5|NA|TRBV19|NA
TGTGCCAGTAGTATAGGGACAGTGGGCAATCAGCCCCAGCATTTT
CASSIGTVGNQPQHF
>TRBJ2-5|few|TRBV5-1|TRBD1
TGCGCCAGCAGCTTGGAGGGACAGGGGGCTGAGACCCAGTACTTC
CASSLEGQGAETQYF
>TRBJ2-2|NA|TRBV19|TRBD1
TGTGCCAGTTCAGGGGGACAGGGGTTCGTCGGGGAGCTGTTTTTT
CASSGGQGFVGELFF